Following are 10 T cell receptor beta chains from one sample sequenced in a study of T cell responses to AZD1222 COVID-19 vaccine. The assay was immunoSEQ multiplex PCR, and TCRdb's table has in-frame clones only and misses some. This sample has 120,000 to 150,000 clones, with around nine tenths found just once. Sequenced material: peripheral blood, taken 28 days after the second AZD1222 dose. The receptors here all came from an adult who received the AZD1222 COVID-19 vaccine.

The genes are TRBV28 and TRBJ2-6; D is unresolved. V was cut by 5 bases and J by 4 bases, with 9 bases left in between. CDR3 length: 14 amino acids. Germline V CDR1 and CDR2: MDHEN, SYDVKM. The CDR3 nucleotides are TGTGCCAGCAGTGCCCCACGAGGGGCCAACGTCCTGACTTTC. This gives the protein CASSAPRGANVLTF.

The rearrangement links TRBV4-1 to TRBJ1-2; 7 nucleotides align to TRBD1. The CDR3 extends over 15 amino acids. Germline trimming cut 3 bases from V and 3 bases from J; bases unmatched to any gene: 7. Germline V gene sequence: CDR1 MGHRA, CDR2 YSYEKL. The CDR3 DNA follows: TGCGCCAGCAGCCAGCCCGGCAGGGGGGACTATGGCTACACCTTC. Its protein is CASSQPGRGDYGYTF.

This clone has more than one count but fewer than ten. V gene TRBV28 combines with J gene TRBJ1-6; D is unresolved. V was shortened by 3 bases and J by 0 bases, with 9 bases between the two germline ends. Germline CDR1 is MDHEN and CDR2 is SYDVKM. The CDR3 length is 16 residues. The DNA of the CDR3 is TGTGCCAGCAGTTTTGAAAGGCGCTCCTATAATTCACCCCTCCACTTT. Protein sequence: CASSFERRSYNSPLHF.

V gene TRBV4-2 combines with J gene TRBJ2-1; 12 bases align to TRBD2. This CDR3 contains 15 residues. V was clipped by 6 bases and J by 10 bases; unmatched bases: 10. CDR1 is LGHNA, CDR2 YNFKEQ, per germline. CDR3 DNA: TGTGCCAGCAGTGGTGCTAGCGGGGGGGCTTTCGAGCAGTTCTTC. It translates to CASSGASGGAFEQFF.

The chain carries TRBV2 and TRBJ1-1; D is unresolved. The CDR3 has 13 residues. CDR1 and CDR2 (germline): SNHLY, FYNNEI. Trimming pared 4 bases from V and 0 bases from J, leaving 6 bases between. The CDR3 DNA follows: TGTGCCAGCAGTGTCCAGATGAACACTGAAGCTTTCTTT. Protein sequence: CASSVQMNTEAFF. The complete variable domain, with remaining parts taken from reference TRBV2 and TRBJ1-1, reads EPEVTQTPSHQVTQMGQEVILRCVPISNHLYFYWYRQILGQKVEFLVSFYNNEISEKSEIFDDQFSVERPDGSNFTLKIRSTKLEDSAMYFCASSVQMNTEAFFGQGTRLTVV.

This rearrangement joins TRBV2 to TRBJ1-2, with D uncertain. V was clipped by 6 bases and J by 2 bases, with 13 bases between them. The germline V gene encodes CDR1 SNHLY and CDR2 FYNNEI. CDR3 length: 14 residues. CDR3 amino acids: CASRGLVPNYGYTF. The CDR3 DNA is TGTGCCAGCAGGGGCCTCGTCCCCAACTATGGCTACACCTTC. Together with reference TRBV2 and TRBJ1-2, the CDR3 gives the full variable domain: EPEVTQTPSHQVTQMGQEVILRCVPISNHLYFYWYRQILGQKVEFLVSFYNNEISEKSEIFDDQFSVERPDGSNFTLKIRSTKLEDSAMYFCASRGLVPNYGYTFGSGTRLTVV.

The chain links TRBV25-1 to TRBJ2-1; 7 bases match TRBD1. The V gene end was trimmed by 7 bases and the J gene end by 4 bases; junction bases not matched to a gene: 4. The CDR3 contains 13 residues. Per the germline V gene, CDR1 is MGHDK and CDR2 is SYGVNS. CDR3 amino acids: CASTAGGYNEQFF. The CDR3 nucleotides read TGTGCCAGCACGGCAGGGGGTTACAATGAGCAGTTCTTC.

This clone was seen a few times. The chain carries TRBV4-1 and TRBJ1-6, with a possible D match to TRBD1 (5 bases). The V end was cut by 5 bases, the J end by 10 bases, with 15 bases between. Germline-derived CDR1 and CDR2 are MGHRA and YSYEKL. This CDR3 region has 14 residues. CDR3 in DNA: TGCGCCAGCAGCTACCGGGACGAAGTATCACCCCTCCACTTT. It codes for CASSYRDEVSPLHF.

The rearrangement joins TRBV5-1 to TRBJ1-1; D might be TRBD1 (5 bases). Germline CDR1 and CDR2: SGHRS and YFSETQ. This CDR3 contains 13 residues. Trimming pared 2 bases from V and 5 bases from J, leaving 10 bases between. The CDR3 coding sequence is TGCGCCAGCAGCTTAGGGGAAGGGACTGAAGCTTTCTTT. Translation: CASSLGEGTEAFF.

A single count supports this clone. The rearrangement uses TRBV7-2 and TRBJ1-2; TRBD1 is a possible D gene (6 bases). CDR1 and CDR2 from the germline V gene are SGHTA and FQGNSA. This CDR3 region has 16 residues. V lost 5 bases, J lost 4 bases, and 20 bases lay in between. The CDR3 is CASSPYLGGAGYGYTF. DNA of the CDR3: TGTGCCAGCAGCCCGTACCTGGGGGGGGCCGGCTATGGCTACACCTTC. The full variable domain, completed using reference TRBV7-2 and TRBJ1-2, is GAGVSQSPSNKVTEKGKDVELRCDPISGHTALYWYRQSLGQGLEFLIYFQGNSAPDKSGLPSDRFSAERTGGSVSTLTIQRTQQEDSAVYLCASSPYLGGAGYGYTFGSGTRLTVV.